The 25 T cell receptor beta chains below were found in one sample sequenced in a study of control samples from healthy donors and cancer patients. Sequenced by immunoSEQ multiplex PCR; TCRdb stores in-frame clones only, minus some. The sample includes around 170,000 clones, 92% of them seen just once. The specimen was blood. The receptors come from a woman in her 30s in good health.

The chain carries TRBV7-2 and TRBJ2-7; D remains unclear. The germline V gene encodes CDR1 SGHTA and CDR2 FQGNSA. The V end was cut by 2 bases, the J end by 0 bases, with 11 bases between. The CDR3 has 15 residues. CDR3 in amino acids: CASSLFPRNSYEQYF. CDR3 nucleotides: TGTGCCAGCAGCTTATTTCCCCGGAACTCCTACGAGCAGTACTTC.

This clone has just one count. The gene calls are TRBV2 and TRBJ2-7; D call uncertain. There are 14 residues in the CDR3. Germline CDR1 reads SNHLY; CDR2 reads FYNNEI. Trimming took 2 bases from V and 0 from J, leaving 8 bases between them. The CDR3 nucleotides are TGTGCCAGCAGTGAATATGGCAGCTCCTACGAGCAGTACTTC. Protein: CASSEYGSSYEQYF.

This clone has a single count. V is TRBV11-3 and J is TRBJ2-2, with TRBD2 matching over 11 bases. J lost 6 bases, V lost 1 base, and 4 bases had no gene match. Germline V CDR1 and CDR2: SGHNT, YENEEA. The CDR3 totals 16 residues. The CDR3 loop is CASSLGLAGSSGELFF. CDR3 nucleotide sequence: TGTGCCAGCAGCTTAGGACTAGCGGGAAGTTCCGGGGAGCTGTTTTTT. Supplemented by reference TRBV11-3 and TRBJ2-2, the full variable domain reads EAGVVQSPRYKIIEKKQPVAFWCNPISGHNTLYWYLQNLGQGPELLIRYENEEAVDDSQLPKDRFSAERLKGVDSTLKIQPAELGDSAVYLCASSLGLAGSSGELFFGEGSRLTVL.

This chain links TRBV10-3 with TRBJ2-7; 13 bases line up with TRBD2. The germline gives CDR1 ENHRY, CDR2 SYGVKD. The CDR3 is made up of 13 amino acids. Trimming cost V 10 bases and J 9 bases; bases outside gene matches: 9. The CDR3 coding sequence is TGTGCCACCCAACTAGCGGGAGGGCCTGGGCAGTACTTC. Translating it yields CATQLAGGPGQYF.

The chain joins TRBV7-2 to TRBJ2-5; D may match TRBD1 or TRBD2 (5 bases each). V lost 5 bases to trimming and J lost 5 bases, with 27 bases between them. Germline CDR1 and CDR2: SGHTA and FQGNSA. The CDR3 sequence is 18 residues long. The CDR3 protein is CASSPPRGAATRRETQYF. The CDR3 region has the DNA TGTGCCAGCAGCCCACCTAGAGGGGCGGCGACCCGCAGGGAGACCCAGTACTTC.

The V gene is TRBV7-2, the J gene TRBJ2-3, with D unclear. This CDR3 is built from 14 residues. CDR1 and CDR2 from the germline V gene are SGHTA and FQGNSA. V was trimmed by 1 base and J by 3 bases, leaving 8 bases between them. The CDR3 DNA reads TGTGCCAGCAGCTTAGATACGATAACAGATACGCAGTATTTT. The encoded protein is CASSLDTITDTQYF.

A single count supports this clone. V and J are TRBV9 and TRBJ2-2; D uncertain. Trimming took 0 bases from V and 4 from J, leaving 4 bases between them. Germline CDR1 reads SGDLS; CDR2 reads YYNGEE. The CDR3 consists of 13 residues. In DNA form, the CDR3 reads TGTGCCAGCAGCGTAGTAAGCACCGGGGAGCTGTTTTTT. Translation: CASSVVSTGELFF. Drawing the rest from reference TRBV9 and TRBJ2-2, the complete variable domain is DSGVTQTPKHLITATGQRVTLRCSPRSGDLSVYWYQQSLDQGLQFLIQYYNGEERAKGNILERFSAQQFPDLHSELNLSSLELGDSALYFCASSVVSTGELFFGEGSRLTVL.

The CDR3 is CASSDAGAANEKLFF. The CDR3 DNA is TGTGCCAGCAGTGACGCAGGGGCGGCTAATGAAAAACTGTTTTTT. This chain links TRBV6-1 with TRBJ1-4, with D perhaps TRBD1 (6 bases). This CDR3 has 15 residues. The V gene's germline CDR1 is MNHNS and CDR2 SASEGT. Between the trimmed V and J ends, which lost 3 bases and 3 bases, there was a span of 11 bases.

The chain joins TRBV12-3 or TRBV12-4 to TRBJ2-1; 8 positions match TRBD1. This CDR3 has 13 amino acids. Trimming removed 2 bases from V and 9 bases from J; junction bases left unmatched: 3. This chain's CDR3 is CASSLQGAGEQFF. The CDR3 nucleotides read TGTGCCAGCAGTTTACAGGGGGCTGGTGAGCAGTTCTTC.

V usage is TRBV2 and J usage is TRBJ2-1; no clear D. The germline V gene encodes CDR1 SNHLY and CDR2 FYNNEI. Trimming left V 0 bases short and J 0 bases short, with 15 bases between. The CDR3 spans 18 residues. The CDR3 sequence is CASSEALIRESSYNEQFF. The DNA for the CDR3 is TGTGCCAGCAGTGAAGCATTAATAAGAGAGAGCTCCTACAATGAGCAGTTCTTC.

The rearrangement joins TRBV12-3 or TRBV12-4 to TRBJ2-7; possibly TRBD2 for D (6 bases). V lost 3 bases, J lost 5 bases, and 11 bases lay in between. The CDR3 runs to 13 residues. The CDR3 spells CASSLDGEDEQYF. The CDR3 DNA reads as TGTGCCAGCAGTTTGGACGGGGAGGACGAGCAGTACTTC.

The rearrangement uses TRBV3-1 (or the pseudogene TRBV3-2) and TRBJ1-4, with TRBD1 matching over 8 bases. Germline V gene data show CDR1 as LGHDT and CDR2 as YNNKEL (reference sequence). This CDR3 spans 15 amino acids. V was clipped by 5 bases and J by 2 bases; unmatched bases: 4. The CDR3 loop reads CASSGQGRTNEKLFF. The CDR3 region has the DNA TGTGCCAGCAGCGGACAGGGTAGGACTAATGAAAAACTGTTTTTT.

This rearrangement joins TRBV25-1 to TRBJ1-1; D is undetermined. The CDR3 is 13 amino acids. Trimming removed 6 bases from V and 1 base from J, with 9 bases in between. Germline CDR1 reads MGHDK; CDR2 reads SYGVNS. DNA of the CDR3: TGTGCCAGCAGCCTTTCCCCGAACACTGAAGCTTTCTTT. It yields the protein CASSLSPNTEAFF.

A single count supports this clone. The chain combines TRBV18 with TRBJ2-3, with D tentatively TRBD1 (5 bases). Germline V lookup: CDR1 KGHSH, CDR2 LQKENI. The ends were cut back, 3 bases at V and 3 bases at J, with 22 bases in the middle. The CDR3 covers 18 residues. The CDR3 DNA sequence: TGTGCCAGCTCACCGTCAGGGCCCCAAATTTATGGGACAGATACGCAGTATTTT. Translation gives CASSPSGPQIYGTDTQYF.

The rearrangement joins TRBV27 to TRBJ1-5, with a weak D call TRBD1 (5 bases). The V gene lost 0 bases and the J gene lost 3 bases, with 18 bases spanning the gap. The CDR3 is 18 amino acids. The germline V gene has CDR1 MNHEY and CDR2 SMNVEV (reference sequence). The CDR3 protein is CASSLSPGRARNNQPQHF. In DNA, the CDR3 is TGTGCCAGCAGTTTATCACCGGGACGGGCACGGAACAATCAGCCCCAGCATTTT.

V is TRBV24-1 and J is TRBJ2-7; 7 nucleotides agree with TRBD1. This CDR3 spans 14 amino acids. V trimming: 9 bases; J trimming: 3 bases; junction bases outside the gene matches: 10. Germline V gene data show CDR1 as KGHDR and CDR2 as SFDVKD. CDR3 in DNA: TGTGCCACCGAATGGGGACAGATCCACTACGAGCAGTACTTC. Its translation: CATEWGQIHYEQYF.

The J gene is TRBJ1-2, the V gene TRBV28; the D is unclear. CDR1 MDHEN and CDR2 SYDVKM come from the germline V gene. The CDR3 runs 14 residues. Trimming shortened V by 3 bases and J by 3 bases, and 11 bases separated the two germline ends. The CDR3 is CASSFTYDDYGYTF. In DNA, the CDR3 is TGTGCCAGCAGTTTTACCTACGATGACTATGGCTACACCTTC.

In this sample, this clone turned up a few times. J is TRBJ2-1 and V is TRBV10-3, with D perhaps being TRBD1 or TRBD2 (6 bases each). Germline loops: CDR1 ENHRY, CDR2 SYGVKD. The CDR3 is 11 amino acids. The germline V and J ends were trimmed by 9 bases and 6 bases, with 9 bases remaining between them. CDR3 sequence: CAMGGINEQFF. CDR3 DNA: TGTGCCATGGGGGGCATCAATGAGCAGTTCTTC.

The V gene is TRBV6-2 or TRBV6-3, the J gene TRBJ2-5, with TRBD2 matching over 7 bases. Germline V gene data show CDR1 as MNHEY and CDR2 as SVGEGT. Germline trimming cut 2 bases from V and 0 bases from J; bases unmatched to any gene: 6. The CDR3 length is 16 residues. The CDR3 nucleotides read TGTGCCAGCAGTTACGGTAGCGGGTGGTACCAAGAGACCCAGTACTTC. It encodes CASSYGSGWYQETQYF.

The chain combines TRBV7-9 with TRBJ2-2; D not resolved. CDR3 length equals 13 residues. Germline CDR1 is SEHNR and CDR2 is FQNEAQ (reference sequence). The V and J ends lost 0 bases and 6 bases respectively, with 5 bases between them. In DNA form, the CDR3 reads TGTGCCAGCAGCTTAGCTGGGGCCGGGGAGCTGTTTTTT. Translation gives CASSLAGAGELFF.

This clone has a single count. This sequence joins TRBV6-1 and TRBJ1-5, with a possible D match to TRBD1 (6 bases). This CDR3 spans 13 amino acids. V was pared by 3 bases and J by 5 bases, with 8 bases between. The germline gives CDR1 MNHNS, CDR2 SASEGT. This chain's CDR3 is CASSEPGDQPQHF. CDR3 nucleotides: TGTGCCAGCAGTGAGCCAGGGGATCAGCCCCAGCATTTT.

The rearrangement links TRBV18 to TRBJ2-5; no firm D call. V was pared by 2 bases and J by 0 bases, with 16 bases between. Germline-derived CDR1 and CDR2 are KGHSH and LQKENI. The CDR3 consists of 17 residues. The CDR3 DNA sequence: TGTGCCAGCTCACCAAGGAGTCGGGCAGGATACCAAGAGACCCAGTACTTC. This codes for CASSPRSRAGYQETQYF.

The V gene is TRBV18, the J gene TRBJ2-7; 7 positions agree with TRBD1. The CDR3 is made up of 15 amino acids. CDR1 is KGHSH, CDR2 LQKENI, per germline. Unmatched junction bases numbered 9, after V lost 2 bases and J lost 5 bases. CDR3 region: CASSPNVGQADEQYF. As DNA, the CDR3 is TGTGCCAGCTCACCAAACGTTGGACAGGCAGACGAGCAGTACTTC.

The chain uses TRBV28 and TRBJ1-1, with no clear D. The ends were cut back, 6 bases at V and 5 bases at J, with 16 bases in the middle. This CDR3 has 14 residues. Germline CDR1 reads MDHEN; CDR2 reads SYDVKM. DNA of the CDR3: TGTGCCAGCAGGGGGAGACAATGGGCGACTGAAGCTTTCTTT. Translation gives CASRGRQWATEAFF.

The chain employs TRBV4-1 and TRBJ2-7; 10 bases agree with TRBD2. The J segment lost 2 bases and the V segment lost 1 base, leaving 14 bases of the junction unmatched. CDR1 is MGHRA, CDR2 YSYEKL, per germline. The CDR3 sequence is 19 residues long. CDR3 DNA: TGCGCCAGCAGCCAAGGAGGAGGACGAGCGGGAGGGCCAGCCTACGAGCAGTACTTC. It codes for CASSQGGGRAGGPAYEQYF.